A selection of T cell receptor beta chains follows, all from one sample in a study of response to subunit inactivated influenza vaccine. TCRdb reanalysed the RT-PCR reads using MiXCR and keeps one entry per CDR3 protein. The table shows around 650,000 distinct CDR3 sequences, with less than 20% occurring only once. This specimen was PBMCs from blood, taken 12 days after vaccination. These receptors all stem from a man aged 50 or older who received an inactivated influenza vaccine. The CDR3 runs from the conserved cysteine through the conserved F or W. A D gene is named only where the DNA matches it firmly. Clone size is not always given. Where it is, it says once, few, many or a class for expanded clones.

d_gene,v_gene,abundance,len,j_gene,CDR3aa,CDR3nt
TRBD1,TRBV7-9,few,13,TRBJ1-1,CASSRRTGTEAFF,TGTGCCAGCAGCCGTAGGACAGGTACCGAAGCTTTCTTT
TRBD2,TRBV20-1,once,14,TRBJ2-3,CSASSTSGTDTQYF,TGCAGTGCTAGTAGTACTAGCGGCACAGATACGCAGTATTTT
TRBD2,TRBV20-1,many,14,TRBJ2-5,CSAPASGSLETQYF,TGCAGTGCACCTGCTAGCGGGAGCTTGGAGACCCAGTACTTC
-,TRBV21-1,-,14,TRBJ2-2,CASSTKQGSGELFF,TGTGCCAGCAGCACCAAACAGGGGAGCGGGGAGCTGTTTTTT
-,TRBV6-5,few,13,TRBJ2-1,CASSSARGNEQFF,TGTGCCAGCAGTTCCGCTCGGGGCAATGAGCAGTTCTTC
-,TRBV18,many,13,TRBJ1-2,CASSPQGRNGYTF,TGTGCCAGCTCACCGCAGGGGAGGAATGGCTACACCTTC
TRBD2,TRBV9,few,14,TRBJ2-1,CASSAGLELGEQFF,TGTGCCAGCAGCGCGGGACTAGAGCTGGGTGAGCAGTTCTTC
-,TRBV20-1,-,12,TRBJ2-2,CSAPTNTGELFF,TGCAGTGCGCCGACGAACACCGGGGAGCTGTTTTTT
-,TRBV30,few,12,TRBJ2-3,CAWSEEVDTQYF,TGTGCCTGGAGTGAGGAGGTAGATACGCAGTATTTT
TRBD1,TRBV6-5,-,13,TRBJ1-4,CASWRGRGEKLFF,TGTGCCAGCTGGAGGGGGCGCGGTGAAAAACTGTTTTTT
-,TRBV20-1,-,13,TRBJ2-5,CSASGSKARTQYF,TGCAGTGCTAGTGGATCGAAAGCACGGACCCAGTACTTC
-,TRBV3-1,few,13,TRBJ1-6,CASSQDINSPLHF,TGTGCCAGCAGCCAAGATATTAATTCACCCCTCCACTTT
TRBD2,TRBV11-2,few,18,TRBJ2-5,CASSFLKLGLAGVETQYF,TGTGCCAGCAGCTTCCTGAAGCTGGGACTAGCGGGAGTAGAGACCCAGTACTTC
-,TRBV15,once,13,TRBJ2-7,CATSRERAYEQYF,TGTGCCACCAGCAGAGAACGGGCTTACGAGCAGTACTTC
TRBD1,TRBV6-2/TRBV6-3,few,16,TRBJ2-7,CASSTQRTGASYEQYF,TGTGCCAGCAGTACCCAAAGGACAGGGGCATCCTACGAGCAGTACTTC
TRBD1,TRBV7-9,-,14,TRBJ1-6,CASSFGTDNSPLHF,TGTGCCAGCAGCTTTGGGACAGATAATTCACCCCTCCACTTT
-,TRBV12-3/TRBV12-4,-,13,TRBJ2-2,CAVMRVRVGELFF,TGTGCCGTAATGAGGGTTAGAGTGGGGGAGCTGTTTTTT
-,TRBV20-1,-,15,TRBJ2-6,CSAPVPGSGANVLTF,TGCAGTGCGCCCGTCCCCGGCTCTGGGGCCAACGTCCTGACTTTC
TRBD2,TRBV6-2/TRBV6-3,few,18,TRBJ2-3,CASSPRAGSGRRLDTQYF,TGTGCCAGCAGTCCCCGAGCGGGTAGCGGGAGAAGACTAGATACGCAGTATTTT
-,TRBV9,few,17,TRBJ2-2,CASSVVGSGANTGELFF,TGTGCCAGCAGCGTAGTTGGGTCGGGGGCCAACACCGGGGAGCTGTTTTTT
TRBD2,TRBV6-2/TRBV6-3,few,16,TRBJ2-7,CASSYPLSGSRDEQYF,TGTGCCAGCAGTTACCCTTTGAGCGGGAGTAGGGACGAGCAGTACTTC
-,TRBV6-5,-,15,TRBJ1-1,CASSYSSVQLTEAFF,TGTGCCAGCAGTTACTCGTCGGTACAGCTCACTGAAGCTTTCTTT